The 13 T cell receptor beta chains presented below share a single source sample, sequenced in a study of molecular identifiers for immune sequencing clone quantification. MiXCR, applied by TCRdb to the PCR reads, yields one record per CDR3 protein. Altogether about 510,000 distinct CDR3 sequences are present, around 23% being singletons, with the ten largest covering roughly 0.79%. The sample was naive CD8+ T cells from blood, with Jurkat cell RNA spiked in. Subset here: FACS-sorted CD8+CD4-CCR7+CD45RA+ naive T cells. These receptors were taken from a human donor in good health. Some libraries in this study had Jurkat cell RNA spiked in.

The chain employs TRBV7-9 and TRBJ2-7, with TRBD1 matching 10 bases. This CDR3 region has 17 residues. Trimming cost V 5 bases and J 4 bases; bases outside gene matches: 14. CDR1 is SEHNR, CDR2 FQNEAQ, per germline (reference sequence). CDR3 DNA sequence: TGTGCCAGCAGCACCCAATTAGGACAGGGGGATCAGTACGAGCAGTACTTC. It translates to CASSTQLGQGDQYEQYF.

There are a few counts of this clonotype. The gene calls are TRBV18 and TRBJ2-3; D may be TRBD2 (6 bases). The CDR3 is 17 residues long. Germline assignment: CDR1 KGHSH and CDR2 LQKENI. Trimming removed 0 bases at V and 2 bases at J, with 15 bases between. CDR3 amino acids: CASSPPGGFGTTDTQYF. The CDR3, as DNA: TGTGCCAGCTCACCACCAGGAGGGTTTGGGACCACAGATACGCAGTATTTT.

In the case of this clonotype: With a much larger clone just one base away, this may be a read error. The chain employs TRBV28 and TRBJ2-1; TRBD1 matches 8 bases. CDR3 size: 13 residues. Germline V CDR1 and CDR2: MDHEN, SYDVKM. The CDR3 protein is CASSPWGEDRELF. The CDR3 DNA reads as TGTGCCAGCAGTCCCTGGGGCGAGGACAGGGAACTCTTC.

The gene calls are TRBV6-4 and TRBJ2-1; 8 bases line up with TRBD2. Germline assignment: CDR1 MRHNA and CDR2 SNTAGT. V shed 0 bases and J 4 bases; nucleotides not matched to a gene: 5. The CDR3 is 16 residues long. CDR3 nucleotide sequence: TGTGCCAGCAGTGACTCCGACGGGGGGGGGTACAATGAGCAGTTCTTC. Its translation: CASSDSDGGGYNEQFF.

This clonotype came up a few times. The V gene is TRBV7-6, the J gene TRBJ2-3, with 7 bases fitting TRBD2. This CDR3 is built from 19 residues. J was trimmed by 2 bases and V by 4 bases; bases with no gene match: 18. CDR1 is SGHVS and CDR2 is FNYEAQ in the germline V gene. CDR3 sequence: CASSYNSPGTTRDTDTQYF. Here the CDR3 DNA reads TGTGCCAGCAGCTATAATTCACCCGGGACTACACGAGACACAGATACGCAGTATTTT.

The sample holds many counts of this clonotype. The chain joins TRBV6-5 to TRBJ2-3, with D perhaps TRBD2 (5 bases). V lost 6 bases to trimming and J lost 6 bases, with 10 bases between them. Germline values: CDR1 MNHEY, CDR2 SVGAGI. This CDR3 is built from 12 residues. CDR3 loop: CASSHRGDTQYF. The CDR3 DNA is TGTGCCAGCAGCCACAGAGGGGATACGCAGTATTTT.

In DNA, the CDR3 is TGCAGTGCTCGTAGCTCCGGGACTAGCGGCTACGAGCAGTACTTC. Protein: CSARSSGTSGYEQYF. The chain combines TRBV20-1 with TRBJ2-7; TRBD2 agrees at 11 bases. V was pared by 5 bases and J by 3 bases, with 9 bases of the junction left unmatched. The germline CDR1 and CDR2 sequences are DFQATT and SNEGSKA (reference sequence). The CDR3 has 15 residues.

The V gene is TRBV28, the J gene TRBJ1-1, with 7 bases identical to TRBD1. The CDR3 contains 15 residues. CDR1 is MDHEN and CDR2 is SYDVKM in the germline V gene. V shed 7 bases and J 0 bases; nucleotides not matched to a gene: 8. This CDR3 is CASTLRDRLNTEAFF. CDR3 sequence (DNA): TGTGCCAGCACCCTTAGGGACAGACTGAACACTGAAGCTTTCTTT.

This clonotype was counted ten times or more. The chain is built from TRBV29-1 and TRBJ2-1, with 11 bases that match TRBD2. Per germline, CDR1 SQVTM and CDR2 ANQGSEA. The CDR3 has 13 amino acids. Germline trimming cut 5 bases from V and 7 bases from J; bases unmatched to any gene: 4. The CDR3 sequence: CSVRASGRNEQFF. The CDR3 DNA reads TGCAGCGTTCGGGCTAGCGGGAGGAATGAGCAGTTCTTC.

The chain joins TRBV28 to TRBJ2-2, with D tentatively TRBD2 (5 bases). V lost 4 bases and J 1 base, leaving 19 bases between the germline ends. CDR1 is MDHEN, CDR2 SYDVKM, per germline. CDR3 length: 18 residues. CDR3 amino acids: CASSSAMTGLRNTGELFF. Here the CDR3 DNA reads TGTGCCAGCAGTTCTGCCATGACTGGACTCAGGAACACCGGGGAGCTGTTTTTT.

The rearrangement links TRBV15 to TRBJ2-7, with TRBD1 matching over 9 bases. CDR3 length: 15 residues. Germline loops: CDR1 LNHNV, CDR2 YYDKDF (reference sequence). Trimming took 0 bases from V and 5 from J; bases not matched to a gene: 5. The CDR3 nucleotides read TGTGCCACCAGCAGAGATCTAGGACAGGGGAACGAGCAGTACTTC. Its translation is CATSRDLGQGNEQYF.

At least ten counts were recorded for this clonotype. This chain links TRBV6-1 with TRBJ2-7; D ambiguous. V gave up 1 base and J gave up 3 bases, with 10 bases separating them. The CDR3 consists of 14 residues. Germline V gene data show CDR1 as MNHNS and CDR2 as SASEGT. CDR3 amino acids: CASSEETVFYEQYF. The CDR3 nucleotides read TGTGCCAGCAGTGAAGAAACGGTGTTCTACGAGCAGTACTTC.

This clonotype came up many times. J is TRBJ1-1 and V is TRBV7-9; D is unclear. This CDR3 is 15 amino acids long. The V end was cut by 8 bases, the J end by 2 bases, with 18 bases between. The germline V gene has CDR1 SEHNR and CDR2 FQNEAQ (reference sequence). CDR3 protein: CASGDMSDPNTEAFF. The CDR3 region has the DNA TGTGCCAGCGGCGATATGTCCGATCCCAACACTGAAGCTTTCTTT.